This TCR beta chain was found in a study of Graves' ophthalmopathy and Graves' hyperthyroidism. Trimming pared 0 bases from V and 0 bases from J, leaving 9 bases between. Germline CDR1 and CDR2: MGHDK and SYGVNS. This CDR3 region has 17 residues. This clonotype appeared many times. The authors amplified TCR beta CDR3 regions from RNA transcripts. Amplification began with first-round RT-PCR using HTBI primers, then second-round multiplex PCR was performed. Each CDR3 protein gets one entry after TCRdb re-called the multiplex PCR reads with MiXCR. This table has just over 400,000 distinct CDR3 sequences, under 25% appearing once.

This TCR came from a woman under 30 with stable Graves' hyperthyroidism. Material for sequencing was peripheral blood. The V gene is TRBV25-1, the J gene TRBJ1-6; tentatively, D is TRBD1 (6 bases). The CDR3 DNA follows: TGTGCCAGCAGTGAATACAGGGGAAGCTCCTATAATTCACCCCTCCACTTT. It is translated as CASSEYRGSSYNSPLHF.